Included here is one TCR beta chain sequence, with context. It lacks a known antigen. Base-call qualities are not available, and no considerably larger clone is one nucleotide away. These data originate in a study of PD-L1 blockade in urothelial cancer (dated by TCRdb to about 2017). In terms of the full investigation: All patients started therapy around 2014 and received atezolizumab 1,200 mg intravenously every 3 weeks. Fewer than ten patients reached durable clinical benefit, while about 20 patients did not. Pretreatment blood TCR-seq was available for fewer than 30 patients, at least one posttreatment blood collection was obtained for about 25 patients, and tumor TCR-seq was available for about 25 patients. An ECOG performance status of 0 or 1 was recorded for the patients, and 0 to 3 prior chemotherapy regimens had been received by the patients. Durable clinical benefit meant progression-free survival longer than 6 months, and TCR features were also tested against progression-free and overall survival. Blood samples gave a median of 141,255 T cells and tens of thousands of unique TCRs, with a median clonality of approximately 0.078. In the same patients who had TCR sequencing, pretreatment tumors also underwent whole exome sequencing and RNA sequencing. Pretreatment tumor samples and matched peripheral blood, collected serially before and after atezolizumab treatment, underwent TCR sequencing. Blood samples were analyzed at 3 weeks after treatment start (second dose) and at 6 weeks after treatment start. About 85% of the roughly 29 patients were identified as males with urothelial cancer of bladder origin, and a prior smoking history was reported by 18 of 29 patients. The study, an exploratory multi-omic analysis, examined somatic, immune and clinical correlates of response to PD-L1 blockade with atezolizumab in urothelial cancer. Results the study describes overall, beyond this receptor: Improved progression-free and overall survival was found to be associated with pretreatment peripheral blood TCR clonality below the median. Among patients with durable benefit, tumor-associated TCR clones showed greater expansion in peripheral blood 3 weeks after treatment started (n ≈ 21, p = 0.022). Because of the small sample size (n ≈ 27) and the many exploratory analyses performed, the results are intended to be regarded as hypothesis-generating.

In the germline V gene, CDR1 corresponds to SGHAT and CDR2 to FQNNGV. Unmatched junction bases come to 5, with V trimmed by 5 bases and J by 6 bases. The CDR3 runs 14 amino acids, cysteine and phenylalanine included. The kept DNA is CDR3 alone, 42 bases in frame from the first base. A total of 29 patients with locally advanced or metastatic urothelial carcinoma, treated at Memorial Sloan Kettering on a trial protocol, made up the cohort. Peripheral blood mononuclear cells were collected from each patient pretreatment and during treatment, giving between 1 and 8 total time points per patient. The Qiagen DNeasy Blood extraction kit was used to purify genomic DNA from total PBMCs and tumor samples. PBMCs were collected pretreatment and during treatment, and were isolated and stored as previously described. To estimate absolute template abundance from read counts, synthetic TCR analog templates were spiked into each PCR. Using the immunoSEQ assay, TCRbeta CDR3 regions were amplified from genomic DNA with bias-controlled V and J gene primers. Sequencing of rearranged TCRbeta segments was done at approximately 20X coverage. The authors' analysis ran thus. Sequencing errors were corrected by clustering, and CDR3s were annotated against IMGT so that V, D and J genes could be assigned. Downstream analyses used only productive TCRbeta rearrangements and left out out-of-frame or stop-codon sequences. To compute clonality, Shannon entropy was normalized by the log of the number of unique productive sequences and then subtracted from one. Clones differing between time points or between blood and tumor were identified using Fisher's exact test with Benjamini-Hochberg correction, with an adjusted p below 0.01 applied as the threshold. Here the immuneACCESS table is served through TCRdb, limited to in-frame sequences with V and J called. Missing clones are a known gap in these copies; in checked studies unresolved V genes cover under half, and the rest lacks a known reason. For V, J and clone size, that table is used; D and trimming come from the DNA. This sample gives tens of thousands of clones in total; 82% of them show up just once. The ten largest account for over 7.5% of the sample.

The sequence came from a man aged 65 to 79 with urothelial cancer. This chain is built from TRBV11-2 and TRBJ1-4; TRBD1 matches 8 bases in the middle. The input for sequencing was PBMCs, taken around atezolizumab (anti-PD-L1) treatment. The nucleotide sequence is TGTGCCAGCAGCCTGGACAGGGTTGATGAAAAACTGTTTTTT. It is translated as CASSLDRVDEKLFF.